These 24 T cell receptor beta chains came from one sample sequenced in a study of response to subunit inactivated influenza vaccine. Via MiXCR, TCRdb re-called the RT-PCR reads, giving one row per CDR3 protein. Found here are approximately 500,000 distinct CDR3 sequences, around 13% of them singletons; the top ten hold more than 9.5%. Specimen: PBMCs from blood, collected 11 to 12 days after vaccination. All receptors derive from a man aged 45-60 years who received an inactivated influenza vaccine.

This clonotype was detected many times. The V call is TRBV5-1, the J call TRBJ2-5, with D possibly matching TRBD1 (5 bases). There are 14 residues in the CDR3. Deletions cut 0 bases from V and 2 bases from J, with 8 bases between. Looked up from germline, CDR1 is SGHRS and CDR2 is YFSETQ. The CDR3 loop reads CASSLDRIQETQYF. Written as DNA, the CDR3 is TGCGCCAGCAGCTTGGACAGGATACAAGAGACCCAGTACTTC. The variable domain in full, completed from reference TRBV5-1 and TRBJ2-5, reads KAGVTQTPRYLIKTRGQQVTLSCSPISGHRSVSWYQQTPGQGLQFLFEYFSETQRNKGNFPGRFSGRQFSNSRSEMNVSTLELGDSALYLCASSLDRIQETQYFGPGTRLLVL.

This chain connects TRBV5-6 to TRBJ2-3, with D perhaps TRBD1 (6 bases). This CDR3 is 14 amino acids long. Germline loops: CDR1 SGHDT, CDR2 YYEEEE. Trimming took off 3 bases at V and 5 bases at J, with 13 bases between the two ends. The CDR3 loop reads CASSSGTLEDTQYF. The DNA of the CDR3 is TGTGCCAGCAGCTCCGGGACACTCGAAGATACGCAGTATTTT.

The J gene is TRBJ2-7, the V gene TRBV20-1; D gene uncertain. V lost 1 base and J 2 bases, leaving 9 bases between the germline ends. CDR1 is DFQATT, CDR2 SNEGSKA, per germline (reference sequence). There are 13 residues in the CDR3. CDR3 coding DNA: TGCAGTGCTAGAGTAGGCACCACCTACGAGCAGTACTTC. This codes for CSARVGTTYEQYF.

J is TRBJ1-5 and V is TRBV5-6; TRBD1 is a possible D gene (5 bases). Trimming took 4 bases from V and 7 from J, leaving 12 bases between them. CDR1 and CDR2 from the germline V gene are SGHDT and YYEEEE. This CDR3 region has 13 residues. CDR3 bases: TGTGCCAGCAGCATGGGGAGGGGCCAGCCCCAGCATTTT. This sequence encodes CASSMGRGQPQHF.

This clonotype has more than one count but fewer than ten. The chain links TRBV5-5 to TRBJ2-1, with 7 positions matching TRBD1. Germline trimming cut 2 bases from V and 9 bases from J; bases unmatched to any gene: 2. The germline CDR1 and CDR2 sequences are SGHKS and YYEKEE (reference sequence). The CDR3 length is 12 residues. The CDR3 region is CASSFRGLEQFF. The CDR3 DNA sequence: TGTGCCAGCAGCTTTAGGGGGCTTGAGCAGTTCTTC.

This clonotype has just a few counts. The chain uses TRBV28 and TRBJ2-1; a weak D match, TRBD2 (5 bases). CDR1 and CDR2 from the germline V gene are MDHEN and SYDVKM. V was trimmed by 4 bases and J by 5 bases, leaving 18 bases between them. This CDR3 is built from 16 residues. The CDR3 DNA reads as TGTGCCAGCAGTTCGATTCGGGTCGGGATTAACAATGAGCAGTTCTTC. As protein: CASSSIRVGINNEQFF.

The J gene is TRBJ2-5, the V gene TRBV11-1, with 12 nucleotides matching TRBD2. This CDR3 contains 17 residues. The V gene end was trimmed by 4 bases and the J gene end by 3 bases; junction bases not matched to a gene: 9. The germline V gene encodes CDR1 SGHAT and CDR2 FQDESV (reference sequence). CDR3 residues: CASSYSTSGGGEETQYF. CDR3 DNA: TGTGCCAGCAGCTACTCGACTAGCGGGGGCGGTGAAGAGACCCAGTACTTC.

The chain has TRBV7-2 and TRBJ2-5; D might be TRBD1 (6 bases). Germline CDR1 and CDR2: SGHTA and FQGNSA. V shed 5 bases and J shed 5 bases, with 12 bases lying between them. The CDR3 has 13 residues. The chain's CDR3 is CASSPFTGETQYF. The DNA for the CDR3 is TGTGCCAGCAGCCCATTTACAGGGGAGACCCAGTACTTC.

This clonotype has a handful of counts. The DNA of the CDR3 is TGTGCCAGCAGCTCCAGACTTGACAGGGGGAAAGAGACCCAGTACTTC. Protein product: CASSSRLDRGKETQYF. V usage is TRBV7-6 and J usage is TRBJ2-5; 9 positions match TRBD1. The V segment lost 4 bases and the J segment 3 bases; nucleotides outside the gene matches: 9. Per germline, CDR1 SGHVS and CDR2 FNYEAQ. There are 16 residues in the CDR3.

V is TRBV4-3 and J is TRBJ2-7; D unclear. This CDR3 region has 16 residues. The germline V gene has CDR1 LGHNA and CDR2 YSLEER. V shed 1 base and J shed 0 bases, with 13 bases lying between them. The CDR3 DNA is TGCGCCAGCAGCCAAGGGTTTCAGGTGGACTCCTACGAGCAGTACTTC. It codes for CASSQGFQVDSYEQYF.

This clonotype was seen a handful of times. The gene calls are TRBV5-5 and TRBJ1-2; TRBD1 matches at 9 bases. The V and J ends lost 1 base and 7 bases, in that order; junction bases with no gene match: 5. This CDR3 is 14 amino acids long. Germline V gene sequence: CDR1 SGHKS, CDR2 YYEKEE (reference sequence). For the CDR3, the DNA is TGTGCCAGCAGCTTGTGGCTACAGGGGGCTGGCTACACCTTC. As protein: CASSLWLQGAGYTF.

This clonotype has only a few counts. The rearrangement links TRBV14 to TRBJ2-1; 12 bases are a match to TRBD2. The CDR3 extends over 15 amino acids. Losses at the gene ends were 2 bases for V and 10 bases for J; bases not matched to a gene: 6. From germline, CDR1 is SGHDN and CDR2 FVKESK. CDR3 protein: CASSQLAGGQVEQFF. CDR3 coding DNA: TGTGCCAGCAGCCAACTAGCGGGAGGGCAAGTAGAGCAGTTCTTC.

The chain's CDR3 is CASGGSGGPYEQYF. The CDR3 DNA sequence: TGTGCCAGCGGAGGTTCAGGGGGGCCCTACGAGCAGTACTTC. V gene TRBV6-1 combines with J gene TRBJ2-7; perhaps TRBD1 as D (7 bases). The ends were cut back, 8 bases at V and 2 bases at J, with 16 bases in the middle. The germline V gene encodes CDR1 MNHNS and CDR2 SASEGT. The CDR3 is 14 residues long.

The chain uses TRBV30 and TRBJ1-1; 7 bases agree with TRBD1. The CDR3 sequence is 15 residues long. Germline CDR1 is GTSNPN and CDR2 is SVGIG (reference sequence). The trim removed 3 bases at V and 4 bases at J, leaving 11 bases unmatched. CDR3 nucleotide sequence: TGTGCCTGGAGAATATCCCCGACAGGGTCCACTGAAGCTTTCTTT. Its translation: CAWRISPTGSTEAFF.

CDR3 in DNA: TGCAGTGCCCTACAGGGGGCTAGCAATCAGCCCCAGCATTTT. Protein sequence: CSALQGASNQPQHF. V is TRBV20-1 and J is TRBJ1-5; 9 positions agree with TRBD1. The CDR3 runs 14 residues. Germline values: CDR1 DFQATT, CDR2 SNEGSKA (reference sequence). V shed 6 bases, J shed 0 bases, and the junction held 3 bases outside the gene matches.

This clonotype has a count of ten or more. V and J are TRBV3-1 and TRBJ2-3, with 7 bases aligning to TRBD2. After removal of 0 bases from V and 7 bases from J, the junction contained 19 bases not matched to a gene. Germline CDR1 is LGHDT and CDR2 is YNNKEL (reference sequence). The CDR3 spans 19 residues. The DNA for the CDR3 is TGTGCCAGCAGCCAAGATTGGGATGCTAGCGGAGCTTCTTCAAATACGCAGTATTTT. It translates to CASSQDWDASGASSNTQYF.

The chain is built from TRBV29-1 and TRBJ2-7, with no clear D. CDR3 length: 12 amino acids. The germline gives CDR1 SQVTM, CDR2 ANQGSEA. V was trimmed by 6 bases and J by 2 bases, leaving 11 bases between them. As DNA, the CDR3 is TGCAGCGTCGGTGACGGACCCTACGAGCAGTACTTC. Translation: CSVGDGPYEQYF.

A single count supports this clonotype. This rearrangement joins TRBV24-1 to TRBJ2-3; the match to TRBD1 covers 7 bases. Losses at the gene ends were 9 bases for V and 2 bases for J; bases not matched to a gene: 4. Per the germline V gene, CDR1 is KGHDR and CDR2 is SFDVKD. The CDR3 totals 13 residues. The CDR3 spells CATGTEPTDTQYF. In DNA form, the CDR3 reads TGTGCCACCGGGACAGAGCCCACAGATACGCAGTATTTT.

This clonotype has a handful of counts. The V and J genes are TRBV12-3 or TRBV12-4 and TRBJ2-2, with D possibly called TRBD1 or TRBD2 (5 bases each). V was clipped by 7 bases and J by 6 bases, with 15 bases between them. The CDR3 totals 14 residues. CDR3 amino acids: CASTPTGGSGELFF. The CDR3 DNA sequence: TGTGCCAGCACCCCCACAGGAGGATCCGGGGAGCTGTTTTTT.

DNA for the CDR3: TGCAGCGTTGTGGTGACTAGCGGGAGGGTCGAGCAGTACTTC. Its translation is CSVVVTSGRVEQYF. The chain combines TRBV29-1 with TRBJ2-7, with TRBD2 matching over 14 bases. V lost 4 bases to trimming and J lost 6 bases; unmatched junction nucleotides: 5. Germline CDR1 SQVTM, CDR2 ANQGSEA. The CDR3 loop spans 14 amino acids.

This clonotype was seen only a few times. The genes are TRBV20-1 and TRBJ2-1; perhaps TRBD2 as D (5 bases). Trimming stripped 2 bases from V and 7 bases from J, with 12 bases between. The CDR3 spans 13 residues. Germline V gene sequence: CDR1 DFQATT, CDR2 SNEGSKA (reference sequence). DNA for the CDR3: TGCAGTGCTAGACTACCACTAGGGAATGAGCAGTTCTTC. This gives the protein CSARLPLGNEQFF.

This clonotype was seen a handful of times. The chain uses TRBV6-4 and TRBJ1-1; no firm D call. The germline CDR1 and CDR2 sequences are MRHNA and SNTAGT. Trimming pared 5 bases from V and 5 bases from J, leaving 12 bases between. This CDR3 has 13 residues. Here the CDR3 DNA reads TGTGCCAGCAGTATTATACGGGGTACTGAAGCTTTCTTT. Its translation: CASSIIRGTEAFF.

This clonotype was seen a few times. This rearrangement joins TRBV4-2 to TRBJ2-3; D unresolved. The CDR3 loop spans 12 amino acids. Trimming shortened V by 0 bases and J by 5 bases, and 3 bases separated the two germline ends. Germline V gene sequence: CDR1 LGHNA, CDR2 YNFKEQ. CDR3 in DNA: TGTGCCAGCAGCCAAGATGTAGATACGCAGTATTTT. This sequence encodes CASSQDVDTQYF.

This chain uses TRBV28 with TRBJ2-5; 12 positions match TRBD2. V lost 6 bases to trimming and J lost 1 base; unmatched junction nucleotides: 6. Germline CDR1 MDHEN, CDR2 SYDVKM. This CDR3 is 16 amino acids long. In nucleotides, the CDR3 is TGTGCCAGCAGCATACTAGCGGGGGGCCCCCAAGAGACCCAGTACTTC. As protein: CASSILAGGPQETQYF.